The rows below give T cell receptor beta chains drawn from one sample of a study of T cells in localized non-small cell lung cancer. Using immunoSEQ multiplex PCR, the repertoire was profiled, and TCRdb retains in-frame clones only, with some absent. The repertoire includes 10,000 to 15,000 clones, about 80% of them detected once, and approximately 30% sits in the top ten. The specimen was peripheral blood, collected before any cancer treatment. These receptors all stem from a male donor aged 60 or older with stage I squamous cell lung carcinoma. Both conserved end residues are trimmed from each CDR3.

V gene: TRBV2
J gene: TRBJ1-4
CDR3 protein: ASSPLQGVREKLF

V gene: TRBV27
J gene: TRBJ2-1
CDR3 protein: ASSLISARSDEQF

V gene: TRBV11-2
J gene: TRBJ2-1
CDR3 protein: ASSVSAGVNNEQF

V gene: TRBV2
J gene: TRBJ2-3
CDR3 protein: ASRGLAGSTDTQY

V gene: TRBV29-1
J gene: TRBJ2-7
CDR3 protein: SVEVLGQGYYEQY

V gene: TRBV5-8
J gene: TRBJ2-1
CDR3 protein: ASSLGGGTGVWNEQF

V gene: TRBV28
J gene: TRBJ1-5
CDR3 protein: ASSLDSYSNQPQH

V gene: TRBV7-9
J gene: TRBJ2-7
CDR3 protein: ASSTPGMQQY

V gene: TRBV7-2
J gene: TRBJ2-1
CDR3 protein: ASSPRGGLAGPNEQF

V gene: TRBV5-1
J gene: TRBJ2-7
CDR3 protein: ASSRGSYEQY

V gene: TRBV25-1
J gene: TRBJ1-1
CDR3 protein: ASSEWGEMNTEAF

V gene: TRBV5-5
J gene: TRBJ1-1
CDR3 protein: ASSHRDGNTEAF

V gene: TRBV11-2
J gene: TRBJ2-7
CDR3 protein: ASSQDRGPTYEQY

V gene: TRBV4-1
J gene: TRBJ2-1
CDR3 protein: ASSQVAGERYEQF

V gene: TRBV11-2
J gene: TRBJ1-1
CDR3 protein: ASSLGANTEAF

V gene: TRBV5-1
J gene: TRBJ2-5
CDR3 protein: ASSSQGIQETQY

V gene: TRBV19
J gene: TRBJ2-5
CDR3 protein: ASSQDVEGQETQY

V gene: TRBV10-2
J gene: TRBJ2-7
CDR3 protein: ASMKREEGYEQY

V gene: TRBV19
J gene: TRBJ1-4
CDR3 protein: ASSTRGLTNEKLF

V gene: TRBV12-5
J gene: TRBJ2-1
CDR3 protein: ASGLPRQGIGF

V gene: TRBV2
J gene: TRBJ2-2
CDR3 protein: ASTSSASNTGELF

V gene: TRBV7-5
J gene: TRBJ1-2
CDR3 protein: ARSVGKTYGYT

V gene: TRBV6-5
J gene: TRBJ2-1
CDR3 protein: ASSPTSGGYNEQF

V gene: TRBV29-1
J gene: TRBJ2-7
CDR3 protein: SVEGLAGSYEQY

V gene: TRBV5-4
J gene: TRBJ2-7
CDR3 protein: ASSRWGSSYEQY

V gene: TRBV6-5
J gene: TRBJ2-7
CDR3 protein: ASTQTGSGEQY

V gene: TRBV6-5
J gene: TRBJ2-1
CDR3 protein: ATRRGNEQF

V gene: TRBV9
J gene: TRBJ2-7
CDR3 protein: ASSVDHSSYEQY

V gene: TRBV19
J gene: TRBJ2-2
CDR3 protein: ATQDRDGTGELF

V gene: TRBV5-5
J gene: TRBJ1-4
CDR3 protein: ASSLWAGEKLF

V gene: TRBV4-1
J gene: TRBJ1-3
CDR3 protein: ASSLDSTGNTIY

V gene: TRBV4-1
J gene: TRBJ1-4
CDR3 protein: ASSPLPPPATNEKLF

V gene: TRBV30
J gene: TRBJ2-7
CDR3 protein: AWSVRTAQGEQY

V gene: TRBV5-1
J gene: TRBJ2-1
CDR3 protein: ASSLTLAGHNEQF

V gene: TRBV19
J gene: TRBJ2-5
CDR3 protein: ASSIRIQLPGETQY

V gene: TRBV5-6
J gene: TRBJ2-2
CDR3 protein: ASSPPSGGTGNTGELF

V gene: TRBV5-4
J gene: TRBJ2-2
CDR3 protein: ASSQNQGANTGELF

V gene: TRBV5-6
J gene: TRBJ2-7
CDR3 protein: ASSSTLAGTYEQY

V gene: TRBV7-8
J gene: TRBJ2-5
CDR3 protein: ASSSRDRAGETQY

V gene: TRBV7-2
J gene: TRBJ2-1
CDR3 protein: ASSLGSAGNEQF

V gene: TRBV30
J gene: TRBJ2-4
CDR3 protein: AWTYSGNIQY

V gene: TRBV21-1
J gene: TRBJ1-2
CDR3 protein: ASSKGGDGYT

V gene: TRBV6-1
J gene: TRBJ1-2
CDR3 protein: ASSEGPGARGGYT

V gene: TRBV28
J gene: TRBJ2-5
CDR3 protein: ASSPQETQY

V gene: TRBV19
J gene: TRBJ2-3
CDR3 protein: ASSIRGQGSTDTQY